Given below is one TCR beta chain in context. The antigen remains undetermined. Primers: 52 TRBV forward and 13 TRBJ reverse. The table came from immunoSEQ multiplex PCR; TCRdb's copy has only in-frame clones and leaves some out. The data hold tens of thousands of clones, with 70% to 90% observed a single time. The record originates from a study of regulatory T cells. All CD3G-deficient patients showed autoimmunity, more severe in two. CD4+ cells were sorted into CD25-high CD127-low regulatory cells and CD25-low CD127-high conventional cells. The V end lost 4 bases, the J end lost 5 bases, and 18 bases lay between the germline ends. This CDR3 has 15 amino acids. Per germline, CDR1 SGHRS and CDR2 YFSETQ. Overall study results and limits: In CD3G-deficient patients, conventional CD4+ T cells were enriched for hydrophobic CDR3 residues at positions 6 and 7. In patients, unique TRB V-J pairs were restricted and V/J usage skewed, especially in Tregs.

Sequencing was carried out using conventional CD4+ T cells sorted from blood. This chain joins TRBV5-1 and TRBJ1-2; TRBD1 might be the D (6 bases). This TCR came from a person under 35 with CD3G deficiency. The CDR3 here is CASSPFLGGGYGYTF. CDR3 nucleotide sequence: TGCGCCAGCAGCCCCTTCCTAGGAGGGGGATATGGCTACACCTTC. Filled out from reference TRBV5-1 and TRBJ1-2, the complete variable domain reads KAGVTQTPRYLIKTRGQQVTLSCSPISGHRSVSWYQQTPGQGLQFLFEYFSETQRNKGNFPGRFSGRQFSNSRSEMNVSTLELGDSALYLCASSPFLGGGYGYTFGSGTRLTVV.